This paragraph covers one TCR beta chain sequence. Its antigen remains unidentified. The entry originates in a study of T cells in severe cutaneous drug reactions. Study in general: Enrollment required a probable or definite RegiSCAR diagnosis of SJS/TEN or DRESS. Study-wide points: One public TCRbeta CDR3 appeared in all seven blister samples, averaging about 13%.

TCR subtype-specific primers in iRepertoire multiplex PCR prepared libraries for bulk and single-cell sequencing. Input for bulk TCR libraries: roughly 100-550 ng RNA per sample. TCRdb reanalyzed the multiplex PCR reads, giving one entry per CDR3 protein sequence and no DNA. The sample has 10,000 or so distinct CDR3 sequences; the top ten hold approximately 20%. Sequenced patients had Stevens-Johnson syndrome or toxic epidermal necrolysis caused by carbamazepine. This clonotype originated in a human donor with Stevens-Johnson syndrome, a severe cutaneous drug reaction. Sequencing used cells from a skin blister.

The CDR3 sequence is CSVRGGRALDTQYF. V is TRBV29-1 and J is TRBJ2-3; no DNA is available, so the TRBD2 call from TCRdb remains unchecked. Per the germline V gene, CDR1 is SQVTM and CDR2 is ANQGSEA. The CDR3 totals 14 residues.